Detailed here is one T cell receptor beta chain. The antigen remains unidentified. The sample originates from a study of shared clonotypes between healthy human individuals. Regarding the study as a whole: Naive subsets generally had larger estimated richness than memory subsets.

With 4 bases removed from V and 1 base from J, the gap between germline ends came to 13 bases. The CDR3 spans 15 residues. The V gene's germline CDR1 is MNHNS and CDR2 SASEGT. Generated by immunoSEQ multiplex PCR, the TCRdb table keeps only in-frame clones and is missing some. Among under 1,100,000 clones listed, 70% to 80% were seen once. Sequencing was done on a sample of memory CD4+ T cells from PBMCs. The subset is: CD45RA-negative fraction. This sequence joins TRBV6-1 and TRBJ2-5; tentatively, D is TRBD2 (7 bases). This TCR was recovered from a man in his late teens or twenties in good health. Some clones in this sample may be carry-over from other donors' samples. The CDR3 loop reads CASSASGGPQETQYF. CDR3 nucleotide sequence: TGTGCCAGCAGTGCGTCCGGGGGGCCCCAAGAGACCCAGTACTTC.